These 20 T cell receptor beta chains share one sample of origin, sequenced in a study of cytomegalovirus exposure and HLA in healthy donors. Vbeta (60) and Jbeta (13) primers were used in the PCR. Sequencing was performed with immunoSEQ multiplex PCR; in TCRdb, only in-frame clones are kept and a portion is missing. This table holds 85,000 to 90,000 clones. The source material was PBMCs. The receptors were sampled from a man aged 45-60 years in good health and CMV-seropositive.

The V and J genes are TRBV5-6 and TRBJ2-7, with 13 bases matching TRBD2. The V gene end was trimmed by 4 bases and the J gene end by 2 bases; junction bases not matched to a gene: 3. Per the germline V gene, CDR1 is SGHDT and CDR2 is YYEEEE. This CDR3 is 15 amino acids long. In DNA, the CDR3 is TGTGCCAGCAGCCCGGGACTAGCGGGACCCTACGAGCAGTACTTC. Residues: CASSPGLAGPYEQYF.

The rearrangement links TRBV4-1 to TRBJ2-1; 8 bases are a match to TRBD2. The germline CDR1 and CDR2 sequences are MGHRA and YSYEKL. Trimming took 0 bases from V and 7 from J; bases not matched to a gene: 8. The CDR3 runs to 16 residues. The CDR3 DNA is TGCGCCAGCAGCCAAGATGAAGGCGGGAGGCGAAATGAGCAGTTCTTC. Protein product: CASSQDEGGRRNEQFF.

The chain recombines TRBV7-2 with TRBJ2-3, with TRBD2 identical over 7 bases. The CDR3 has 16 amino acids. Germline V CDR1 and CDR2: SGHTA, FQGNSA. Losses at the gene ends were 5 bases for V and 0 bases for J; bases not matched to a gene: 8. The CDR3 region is CASSPWTSASTDTQYF. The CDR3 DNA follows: TGTGCCAGCAGCCCCTGGACTAGTGCTAGCACAGATACGCAGTATTTT.

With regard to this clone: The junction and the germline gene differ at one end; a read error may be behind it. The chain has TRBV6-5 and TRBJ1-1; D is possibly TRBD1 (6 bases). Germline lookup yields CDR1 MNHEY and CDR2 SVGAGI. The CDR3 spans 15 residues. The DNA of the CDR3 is TGTGCCGGCAGTTACGCGCTACAGGGGAACACTGAAGCTTTCTTT. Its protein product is CAGSYALQGNTEAFF.

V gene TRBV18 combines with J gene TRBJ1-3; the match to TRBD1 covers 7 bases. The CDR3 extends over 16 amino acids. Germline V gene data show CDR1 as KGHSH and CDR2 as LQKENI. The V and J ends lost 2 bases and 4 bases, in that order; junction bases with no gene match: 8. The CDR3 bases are TGTGCCAGCTCACCAGGACAGGCCTCAGCGGGAAACACCATATATTTT. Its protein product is CASSPGQASAGNTIYF.

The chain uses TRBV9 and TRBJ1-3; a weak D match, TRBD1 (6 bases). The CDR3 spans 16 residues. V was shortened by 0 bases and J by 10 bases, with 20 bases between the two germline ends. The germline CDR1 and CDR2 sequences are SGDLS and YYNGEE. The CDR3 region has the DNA TGTGCCAGCAGCGTAGCTGGCAGGGACATGTATGGAACCATATATTTT. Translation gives CASSVAGRDMYGTIYF. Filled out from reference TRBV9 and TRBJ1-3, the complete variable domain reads DSGVTQTPKHLITATGQRVTLRCSPRSGDLSVYWYQQSLDQGLQFLIQYYNGEERAKGNILERFSAQQFPDLHSELNLSSLELGDSALYFCASSVAGRDMYGTIYFGEGSWLTVV.

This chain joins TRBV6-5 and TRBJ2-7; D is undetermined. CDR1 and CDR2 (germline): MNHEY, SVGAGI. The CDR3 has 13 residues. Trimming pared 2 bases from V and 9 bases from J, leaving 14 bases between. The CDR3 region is CASSYTPHFVQYV. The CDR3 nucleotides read TGTGCCAGCAGTTACACCCCTCATTTTGTGCAGTACGTC.

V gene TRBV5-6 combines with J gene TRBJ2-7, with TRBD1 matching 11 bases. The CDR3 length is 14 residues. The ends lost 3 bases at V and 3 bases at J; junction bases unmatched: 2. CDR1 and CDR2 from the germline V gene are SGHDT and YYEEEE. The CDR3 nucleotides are TGTGCCAGCAGCTGGACAGGGGGCCGCTACGAGCAGTACTTC. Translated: CASSWTGGRYEQYF.

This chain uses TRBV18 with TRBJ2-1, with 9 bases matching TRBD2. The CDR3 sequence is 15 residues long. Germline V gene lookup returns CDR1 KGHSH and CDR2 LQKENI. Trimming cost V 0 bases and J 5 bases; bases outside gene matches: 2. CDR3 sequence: CASSPPSSGDNEQFF. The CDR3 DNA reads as TGTGCCAGCTCACCACCGTCTAGCGGGGACAATGAGCAGTTCTTC.

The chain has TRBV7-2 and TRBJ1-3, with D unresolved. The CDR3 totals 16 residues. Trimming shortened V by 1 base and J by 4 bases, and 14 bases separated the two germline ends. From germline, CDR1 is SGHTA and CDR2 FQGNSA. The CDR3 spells CASSLVVNVAGNTIYF. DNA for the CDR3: TGTGCCAGCAGCTTAGTGGTCAACGTGGCCGGAAACACCATATATTTT.

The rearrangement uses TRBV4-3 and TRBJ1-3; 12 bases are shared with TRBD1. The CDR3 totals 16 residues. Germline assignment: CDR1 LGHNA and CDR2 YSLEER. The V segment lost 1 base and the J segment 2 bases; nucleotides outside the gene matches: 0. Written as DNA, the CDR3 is TGCGCCAGCAGCCAAGGGGACAGGGGGCCTGGAAACACCATATATTTT. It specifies CASSQGDRGPGNTIYF.

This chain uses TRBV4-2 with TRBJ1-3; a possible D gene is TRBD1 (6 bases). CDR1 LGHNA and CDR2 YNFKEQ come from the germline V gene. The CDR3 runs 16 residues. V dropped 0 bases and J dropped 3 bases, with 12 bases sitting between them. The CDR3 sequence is CASSQEGPGVGNTIYF. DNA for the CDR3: TGTGCCAGCAGCCAAGAGGGGCCAGGGGTTGGAAACACCATATATTTT.

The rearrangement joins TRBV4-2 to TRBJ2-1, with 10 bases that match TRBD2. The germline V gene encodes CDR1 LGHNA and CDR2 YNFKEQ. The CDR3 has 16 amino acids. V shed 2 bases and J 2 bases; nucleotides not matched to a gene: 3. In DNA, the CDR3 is TGTGCCAGCAGCCAAAACCTAGCGGGAGCCTACAATGAGCAGTTCTTC. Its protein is CASSQNLAGAYNEQFF.

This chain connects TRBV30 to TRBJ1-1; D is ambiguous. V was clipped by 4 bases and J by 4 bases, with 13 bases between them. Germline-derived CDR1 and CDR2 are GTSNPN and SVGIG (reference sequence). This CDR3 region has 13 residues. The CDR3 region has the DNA TGTGCCTGGACCACTGGACTGTTCACTGAAGCTTTCTTT. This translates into CAWTTGLFTEAFF.

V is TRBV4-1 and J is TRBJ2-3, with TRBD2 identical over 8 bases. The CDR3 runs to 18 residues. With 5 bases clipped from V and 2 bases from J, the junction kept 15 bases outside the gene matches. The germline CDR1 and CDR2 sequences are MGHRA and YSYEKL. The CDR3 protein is CASSGPEWAGGVTDTQYF. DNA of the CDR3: TGCGCCAGCAGCGGACCCGAATGGGCGGGAGGCGTCACAGATACGCAGTATTTT.

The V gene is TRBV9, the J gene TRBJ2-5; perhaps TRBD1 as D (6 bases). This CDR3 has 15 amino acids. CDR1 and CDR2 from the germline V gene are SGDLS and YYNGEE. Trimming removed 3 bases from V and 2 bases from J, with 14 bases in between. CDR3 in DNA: TGTGCCAGCAGCGGCGAAGGGGGACCTCAAGAGACCCAGTACTTC. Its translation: CASSGEGGPQETQYF.

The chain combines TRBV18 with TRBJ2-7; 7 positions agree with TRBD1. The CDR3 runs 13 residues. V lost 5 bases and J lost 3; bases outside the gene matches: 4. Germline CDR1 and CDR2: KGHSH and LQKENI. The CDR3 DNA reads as TGTGCCAGCTCAGACGACAGGGTCTACGAGCAGTACTTC. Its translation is CASSDDRVYEQYF. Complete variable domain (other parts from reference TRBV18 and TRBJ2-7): NAGVMQNPRHLVRRRGQEARLRCSPMKGHSHVYWYRQLPEEGLKFMVYLQKENIIDESGMPKERFSAEFPKEGPSILRIQQVVRGDSAAYFCASSDDRVYEQYFGPGTRLTVT.

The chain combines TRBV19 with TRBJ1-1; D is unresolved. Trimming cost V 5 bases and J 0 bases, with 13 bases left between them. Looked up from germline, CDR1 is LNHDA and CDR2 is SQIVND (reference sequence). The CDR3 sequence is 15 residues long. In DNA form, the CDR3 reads TGTGCCAGTAGTCTCACCACACCTCTGAACACTGAAGCTTTCTTT. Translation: CASSLTTPLNTEAFF.

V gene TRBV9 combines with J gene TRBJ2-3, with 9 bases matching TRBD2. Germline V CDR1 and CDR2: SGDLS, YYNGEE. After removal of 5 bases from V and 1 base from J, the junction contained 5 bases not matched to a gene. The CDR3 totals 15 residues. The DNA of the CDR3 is TGTGCCAGCAGTCGTAGCGGGAGTGGCACAGATACGCAGTATTTT. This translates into CASSRSGSGTDTQYF.

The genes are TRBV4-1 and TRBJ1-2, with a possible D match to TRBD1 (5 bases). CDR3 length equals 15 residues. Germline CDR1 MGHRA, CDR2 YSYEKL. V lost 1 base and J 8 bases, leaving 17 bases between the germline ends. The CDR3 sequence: CASSQVPISAGGYTF. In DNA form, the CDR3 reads TGCGCCAGCAGCCAAGTCCCCATCAGTGCAGGGGGCTACACCTTC.